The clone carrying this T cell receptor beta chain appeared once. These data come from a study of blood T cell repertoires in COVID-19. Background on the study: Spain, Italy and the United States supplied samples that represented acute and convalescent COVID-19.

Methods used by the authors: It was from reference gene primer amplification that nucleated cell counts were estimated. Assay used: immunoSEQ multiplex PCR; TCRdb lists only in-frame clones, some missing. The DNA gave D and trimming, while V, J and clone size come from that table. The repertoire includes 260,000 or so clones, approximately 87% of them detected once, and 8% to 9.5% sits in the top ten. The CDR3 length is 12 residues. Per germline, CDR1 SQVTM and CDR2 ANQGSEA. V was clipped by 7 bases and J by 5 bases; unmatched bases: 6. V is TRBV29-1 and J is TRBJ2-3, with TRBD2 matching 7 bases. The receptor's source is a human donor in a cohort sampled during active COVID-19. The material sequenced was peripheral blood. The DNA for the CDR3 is TGCAGCGCAGCGGGGCTTGGAGATACGCAGTATTTT. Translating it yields CSAAGLGDTQYF.